Listed below are T cell receptor beta chains from one sample, sequenced in a study of beta chain features in type 1 diabetes. Some clones are missing from TCRdb's copy, which holds only in-frame ones; the method was immunoSEQ multiplex PCR. Of 250,000 to 300,000 clones listed, 7.5% to 9.5% are singletons. Sequencing input: central memory CD4+ T cells from blood. These TCRs come from a woman aged 18-29 years in good health. The CDR3 runs from the conserved cysteine through the conserved F or W. Each record gives: J gene, V gene, D gene, clone size, CDR3 protein, CDR3 DNA. D genes are given only for firm matches. Expanded clones are given a class, and other clones once, few, many or no size at all.

TRBJ1-1,TRBV4-3,-,few,CASSQGPNTEAFF,TGCGCCAGCAGCCAAGGGCCCAACACTGAAGCTTTCTTT
TRBJ2-5,TRBV18,TRBD2,-,CASSPKTGTSGLQETQYF,TGTGCCAGCTCACCTAAGACCGGGACTAGCGGACTACAAGAGACCCAGTACTTC
TRBJ1-2,TRBV28,TRBD1,-,CASSPGQGFYGYTF,TGTGCCAGCAGCCCGGGACAGGGATTCTATGGCTACACCTTC
TRBJ1-5,TRBV10-3,TRBD1,-,CAISEQDRVNQPQHF,TGTGCCATCAGTGAGCAAGACAGGGTAAATCAGCCCCAGCATTTT
TRBJ2-7,TRBV7-9,-,few,CASSLDPDEDEQYF,TGTGCCAGCAGCTTGGACCCGGATGAGGACGAGCAGTACTTC
TRBJ2-7,TRBV6-5,-,-,CASSNRNFYEQYF,TGTGCCAGCAGCAACAGGAATTTCTACGAGCAGTACTTC
TRBJ1-2,TRBV7-9,TRBD1,-,CASSLAGGGVYGYTF,TGTGCCAGCAGCTTAGCAGGGGGCGGTGTCTATGGCTACACCTTC
TRBJ1-5,TRBV7-2,-,many,CASSRIGKGGYSNQPQHF,TGTGCCAGCAGCCGTATTGGGAAGGGAGGGTACAGCAATCAGCCCCAGCATTTT
TRBJ1-5,TRBV4-3,-,-,CASSQDVGDNQPQHF,TGCGCCAGCAGCCAAGATGTTGGGGACAATCAGCCCCAGCATTTT
TRBJ2-3,TRBV9,-,few,CASSPTSTDTQYF,TGTGCCAGCAGCCCCACCTCCACAGATACGCAGTATTTT
TRBJ2-4,TRBV7-2,TRBD1,-,CASSPREGADIQYF,TGTGCCAGCAGCCCACGAGAGGGGGCGGACATTCAGTACTTC
TRBJ1-2,TRBV7-2,TRBD1,-,CASSSGDRAVYGYTF,TGTGCCAGCAGCTCGGGAGACAGGGCAGTCTATGGCTACACCTTC
TRBJ2-1,TRBV9,-,many,CASSEPTWDSYNEQFF,TGTGCCAGCAGCGAGCCCACTTGGGACTCCTACAATGAGCAGTTCTTC
TRBJ1-2,TRBV27,-,few,CASSSPTGGDYGYTF,TGTGCCAGCAGTTCCCCGACAGGCGGGGACTATGGCTACACCTTC
TRBJ2-2,TRBV5-4,-,few,CASSPRAGSNTGELFF,TGTGCCAGCAGCCCCAGGGCAGGTTCGAACACCGGGGAGCTGTTTTTT
TRBJ1-2,TRBV7-8,-,few,CASSFAANYGYTF,TGTGCCAGCAGCTTTGCAGCTAACTATGGCTACACCTTC
TRBJ2-5,TRBV6-6,-,-,CASRGWETQYF,TGTGCCAGCCGGGGGTGGGAGACCCAGTACTTC
TRBJ1-1,TRBV2,TRBD1,few,CASNGQGNTEAFF,TGTGCCAGCAACGGACAGGGGAACACTGAAGCTTTCTTT
TRBJ2-5,TRBV25-1,-,few,CASSEFTPQETQYF,TGTGCCAGCAGTGAATTCACTCCACAAGAGACCCAGTACTTC
TRBJ1-4,TRBV10-3,TRBD1,many,CAISGTGDEKLFF,TGTGCCATCAGCGGGACAGGGGACGAAAAACTGTTTTTT
TRBJ1-2,TRBV20-1,-,many,CSGSINYGYTF,TGCAGTGGGTCTATTAACTATGGCTACACCTTC
TRBJ2-3,TRBV7-2,-,many,CASSAGDTQYF,TGTGCCAGCAGCGCGGGGGATACGCAGTATTTT
TRBJ2-5,TRBV28,-,-,CASSLYRQQETQYF,TGTGCCAGCAGTCTCTACAGACAGCAAGAGACCCAGTACTTC
TRBJ2-3,TRBV5-1,-,few,CASSLSPAATTDTQYF,TGCGCCAGCAGCTTAAGCCCAGCCGCGACCACAGATACGCAGTATTTT
TRBJ1-3,TRBV30,-,few,CAWSNGRGGNTIYF,TGTGCCTGGAGTAACGGCAGGGGAGGAAACACCATATATTTT
TRBJ1-2,TRBV29-1,TRBD1,-,CSVGQAGYTF,TGCAGCGTCGGACAGGCCGGCTACACCTTC
TRBJ1-1,TRBV1,-,many,CTSSQGSLGGRTEAFF,TGCACCAGCAGCCAAGGTTCGTTAGGGGGTCGCACTGAAGCTTTCTTT
TRBJ1-2,TRBV6-5,-,-,CASSGRGFYGYTF,TGTGCCAGCAGCGGAAGAGGATTCTATGGCTACACCTTC
TRBJ2-5,TRBV6-6,TRBD1,-,CASGTVETQYF,TGTGCCAGCGGGACAGTAGAGACCCAGTACTTC
TRBJ2-1,TRBV7-2,-,-,CASSLADPGRIYNEQFF,TGTGCCAGCAGCTTAGCAGACCCGGGACGGATCTACAATGAGCAGTTCTTC
TRBJ2-7,TRBV6-6,-,many,CASSYSQGTYEQYF,TGTGCCAGCAGTTACTCTCAGGGTACCTACGAGCAGTACTTC
TRBJ2-2,TRBV2,TRBD2,-,CASRREFGELFF,TGTGCCAGCAGGCGGGAGTTCGGGGAGCTGTTTTTT
TRBJ2-3,TRBV5-4,TRBD1,medium-sized,CASSFPLGQGEDTQYF,TGTGCCAGCAGCTTCCCCTTGGGGCAGGGGGAAGATACGCAGTATTTT
TRBJ2-1,TRBV9,TRBD2,few,CASSESGGQYNEQFF,TGTGCCAGCAGTGAAAGCGGGGGGCAGTACAATGAGCAGTTCTTC
TRBJ1-1,TRBV5-8,-,few,CASSRGQREAFF,TGTGCCAGCAGCCGCGGACAGAGAGAAGCTTTCTTT
TRBJ2-6,TRBV15,-,once,CATSRENSGANVLTF,TGTGCCACCAGCAGGGAGAACTCTGGGGCCAACGTCCTGACTTTC
TRBJ2-1,TRBV29-1,TRBD2,few,CSVEGGFSSYNEQFF,TGCAGCGTTGAGGGGGGGTTCAGCTCCTACAATGAGCAGTTCTTC
TRBJ2-2,TRBV7-2,-,many,CASSLALGIGELFF,TGTGCCAGCAGCTTAGCTTTGGGAATCGGGGAGCTGTTTTTT
TRBJ2-3,TRBV7-2,-,-,CASSLGRDTQYF,TGTGCCAGCAGCTTAGGCAGAGATACGCAGTATTTT
TRBJ2-2,TRBV7-9,-,-,CASSKGSGTNTGELFF,TGTGCCAGCAGCAAAGGATCAGGGACGAACACCGGGGAGCTGTTTTTT
TRBJ2-5,TRBV2,-,-,CASSVNGGQETQYF,TGTGCCAGCAGTGTAAATGGGGGCCAAGAGACCCAGTACTTC
TRBJ2-1,TRBV5-1,TRBD1,-,CASSLEGGFNEQFF,TGCGCCAGCAGCTTGGAAGGGGGCTTCAATGAGCAGTTCTTC
TRBJ1-2,TRBV28,-,few,CASRGRGGGYTF,TGTGCCAGCAGAGGCCGGGGAGGCGGCTACACCTTC
TRBJ2-5,TRBV11-1,-,many,CASSQTETQYF,TGTGCCAGCAGCCAGACAGAGACCCAGTACTTC
TRBJ2-5,TRBV29-1,-,-,CSVALERRGTQYF,TGCAGCGTAGCCCTGGAACGGCGAGGGACCCAGTACTTC
TRBJ2-5,TRBV15,TRBD2,-,CATSTLAGGSGTQYF,TGTGCCACCAGCACCCTAGCGGGGGGGTCGGGGACCCAGTACTTC
TRBJ2-7,TRBV27,TRBD2,many,CASRRGGRDAYEQYF,TGTGCCAGCCGAAGAGGCGGGAGGGATGCCTACGAGCAGTACTTC
TRBJ2-3,TRBV5-5,-,-,CASSLPSDTQYF,TGTGCCAGCAGCTTACCCTCCGATACGCAGTATTTT
TRBJ2-1,TRBV2,-,-,CASSRGNNEQFF,TGTGCCAGCAGTCGTGGAAACAATGAGCAGTTCTTC
TRBJ2-1,TRBV2,TRBD1,few,CASSTGTGGFDEQFF,TGTGCCAGCAGTACCGGGACAGGGGGTTTCGATGAGCAGTTCTTC
TRBJ2-1,TRBV29-1,TRBD1,few,CSTGTGDVGNEQFF,TGCAGCACCGGGACAGGGGATGTTGGCAATGAGCAGTTCTTC
TRBJ2-5,TRBV9,-,few,CASSSGRRLETQYF,TGTGCCAGCAGCTCGGGACGGCGGCTAGAGACCCAGTACTTC
TRBJ1-2,TRBV28,-,-,CASRPPWGLGYGYTF,TGTGCCAGCAGACCCCCTTGGGGGCTCGGGTATGGCTACACCTTC
TRBJ1-4,TRBV25-1,TRBD1,few,CASSELSRGQAYEKLFF,TGTGCCAGCAGTGAATTAAGTAGGGGACAGGCGTATGAAAAACTGTTTTTT